This T cell receptor beta chain was sequenced during a study of graft-versus-host responses after intestinal transplantation. Whole-study context: Each of the recipients got a multivisceral, liver-intestinal, or isolated intestinal transplant.

Only in-frame clones appear in the TCRdb table, and some are missing; sequencing was by immunoSEQ multiplex PCR. The data show roughly 99,000 clones, with 86% seen just once and 1.4% held by the top ten. CDR1 is MGHRA and CDR2 is YSYEKL in the germline V gene. This CDR3 comprises 13 residues. Trimming removed 2 bases from V and 3 bases from J, with 8 bases in between. The sequenced sample was PBMCs, obtained 255 days after intestinal transplant. The chain recombines TRBV4-1 with TRBJ2-7; D is uncertain. This receptor was obtained from a human patient who received an intestinal transplant, so some T cells may come from the graft donor. This CDR3 reads CASSQLDDYEQYF. CDR3 in DNA: TGCGCCAGCAGCCAACTTGACGACTACGAGCAGTACTTC.